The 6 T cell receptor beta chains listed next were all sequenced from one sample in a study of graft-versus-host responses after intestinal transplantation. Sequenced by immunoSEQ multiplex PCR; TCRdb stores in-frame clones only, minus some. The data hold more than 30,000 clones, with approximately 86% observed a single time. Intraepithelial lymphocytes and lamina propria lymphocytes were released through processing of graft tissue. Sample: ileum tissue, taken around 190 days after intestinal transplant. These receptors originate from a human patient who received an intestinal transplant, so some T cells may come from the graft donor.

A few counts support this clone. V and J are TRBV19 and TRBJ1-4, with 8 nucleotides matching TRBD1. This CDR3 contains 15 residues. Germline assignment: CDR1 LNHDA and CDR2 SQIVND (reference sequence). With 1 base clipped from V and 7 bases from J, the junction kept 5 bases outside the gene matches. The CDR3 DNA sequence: TGTGCCAGTAGTATAGGTGGACAGGGAATTGAAAAACTGTTTTTT. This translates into CASSIGGQGIEKLFF.

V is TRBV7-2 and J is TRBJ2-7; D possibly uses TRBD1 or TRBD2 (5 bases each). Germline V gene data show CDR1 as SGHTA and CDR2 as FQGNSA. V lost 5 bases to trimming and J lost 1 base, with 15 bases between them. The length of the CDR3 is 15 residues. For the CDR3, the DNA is TGTGCCAGCAGCCCCCCCGGGACCCTTTCCTACGAGCAGTACTTC. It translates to CASSPPGTLSYEQYF.

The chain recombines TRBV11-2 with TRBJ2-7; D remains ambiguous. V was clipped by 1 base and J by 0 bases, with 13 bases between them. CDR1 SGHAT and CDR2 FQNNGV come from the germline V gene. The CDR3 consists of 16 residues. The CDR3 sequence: CASSLVGQASSYEQYF. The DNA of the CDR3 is TGTGCCAGCAGCTTAGTTGGGCAGGCCAGCTCCTACGAGCAGTACTTC.

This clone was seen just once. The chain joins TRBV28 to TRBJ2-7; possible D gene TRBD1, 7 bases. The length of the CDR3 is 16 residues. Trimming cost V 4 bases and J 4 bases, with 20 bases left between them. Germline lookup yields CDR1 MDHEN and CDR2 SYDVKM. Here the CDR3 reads CASSSPPWRGLYEQYF. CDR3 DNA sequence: TGTGCCAGCAGTTCACCCCCGTGGAGGGGGCTGTACGAGCAGTACTTC.

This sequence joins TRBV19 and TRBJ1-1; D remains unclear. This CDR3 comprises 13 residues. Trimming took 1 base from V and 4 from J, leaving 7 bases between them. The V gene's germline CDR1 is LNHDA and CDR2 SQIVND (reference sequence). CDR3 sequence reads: CASSIGGPTEAFF. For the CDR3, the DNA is TGTGCCAGTAGTATAGGAGGGCCCACTGAAGCTTTCTTT.

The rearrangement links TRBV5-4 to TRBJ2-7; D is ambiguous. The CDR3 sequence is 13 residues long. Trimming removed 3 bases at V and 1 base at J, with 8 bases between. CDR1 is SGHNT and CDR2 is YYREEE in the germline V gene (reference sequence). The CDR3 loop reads CASSSISSYEQYF. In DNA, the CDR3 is TGTGCCAGCAGCTCAATCTCTTCCTACGAGCAGTACTTC.